What follows describes a single T cell receptor beta chain. Its target is unknown. The repertoire was sequenced with immunoSEQ multiplex PCR; TCRdb's copy has only in-frame clones and lacks some. This table has about 16,000 clones, around 87% appearing once. The CDR3 runs 16 residues. Germline V gene lookup returns CDR1 WNHNN and CDR2 SYGVQD (reference sequence). Losses at the gene ends were 6 bases for V and 3 bases for J; bases not matched to a gene: 7. The data belong to a study of T cell clones after liver transplantation. Study details: In this trial, immunosuppression withdrawal was attempted within 2 years of liver transplant. Apart from three HCV-positive recipients, transplants were for non-autoimmune, non-viral reasons. Study results and limitations: In two subjects, few donor cells limited the measurable donor-reactive repertoire.

This clonotype originated in a human patient who received a liver transplant. Some T cells may arise from the graft donor. The material sequenced was CD8+ T cells from blood, taken 45 to 46 months after liver transplant. This sequence joins TRBV10-1 and TRBJ2-5, with TRBD2 matching over 13 bases. The CDR3 protein is CASRLLAGGKEETQYF. CDR3 DNA sequence: TGCGCCAGCAGGTTACTAGCGGGAGGGAAGGAAGAGACCCAGTACTTC.